The 22 T cell receptor beta chains in this list originate from one sample, sequenced in a study of control samples from healthy donors and cancer patients. Some clones are missing from TCRdb's copy, which holds only in-frame ones; the method was immunoSEQ multiplex PCR. Among about 93,000 clones listed, about 87% were seen once. The sequenced sample consisted of blood. These receptor sequences come from a woman in her 70s in good health.

The rearrangement joins TRBV4-1 to TRBJ2-5, with 9 bases lining up with TRBD1. Unmatched junction bases numbered 2, after V lost 3 bases and J lost 0 bases. This CDR3 contains 15 residues. Germline CDR1 is MGHRA and CDR2 is YSYEKL. The CDR3 DNA follows: TGCGCCAGCAGCCAGAGGACAGGGGACCAAGAGACCCAGTACTTC. Amino acids: CASSQRTGDQETQYF.

This sequence joins TRBV19 and TRBJ1-3; no clear D. V lost 3 bases and J lost 0, with 6 bases in between. Germline lookup yields CDR1 LNHDA and CDR2 SQIVND (reference sequence). The CDR3 runs 14 residues. In DNA form, the CDR3 reads TGTGCCAGTAGTATCCAGGACTCTGGAAACACCATATATTTT. It translates to CASSIQDSGNTIYF.

This clone has just one count. For the CDR3, the DNA is TGTGCCAGTAGTATGACTAGTAACAATGAGCAGTTCTTC. Protein product: CASSMTSNNEQFF. The chain links TRBV19 to TRBJ2-1; the D gene is possibly TRBD2 (6 bases). Trimming took 3 bases from V and 5 from J, leaving 8 bases between them. Germline V gene lookup returns CDR1 LNHDA and CDR2 SQIVND (reference sequence). This CDR3 spans 13 amino acids.

This clone was recorded only once. This sequence joins TRBV19 and TRBJ2-3, with D possibly TRBD2 on 5 matching bases. CDR1 and CDR2 (germline): LNHDA, SQIVND (reference sequence). V lost 4 bases and J lost 3, with 17 bases in between. CDR3 length: 16 amino acids. The CDR3 reads CASSTPFGSRTDTQYF. Written as DNA, the CDR3 is TGTGCCAGTAGTACCCCATTTGGGAGTAGAACAGATACGCAGTATTTT.

This chain uses TRBV7-2 with TRBJ1-4, with no clear D. V shed 1 base and J shed 6 bases, with 9 bases lying between them. CDR3 size: 14 residues. Germline V lookup: CDR1 SGHTA, CDR2 FQGNSA. The CDR3 coding sequence is TGTGCCAGCAGCTTAGAACCGTTGGATGAAAAACTGTTTTTT. This translates into CASSLEPLDEKLFF.

V and J are TRBV6-5 and TRBJ2-2; D is uncertain. The CDR3 contains 14 residues. Germline V lookup: CDR1 MNHEY, CDR2 SVGAGI. V was trimmed by 5 bases and J by 7 bases, leaving 14 bases between them. The CDR3 nucleotides read TGTGCCAGCAGTAGGGTAGGAGTGGACGGGGAGCTGTTTTTT. Amino acids: CASSRVGVDGELFF.

This clone showed up just once. The chain employs TRBV2 and TRBJ1-1; D is perhaps TRBD1 (5 bases). The CDR3 is made up of 13 amino acids. Trimming pared 7 bases from V and 1 base from J, leaving 10 bases between. Germline V lookup: CDR1 SNHLY, CDR2 FYNNEI. CDR3 DNA: TGTGCCAGCACCAGGGATTCGAACACTGAAGCTTTCTTT. Its protein product is CASTRDSNTEAFF.

The rearrangement uses TRBV7-6 and TRBJ1-3; D perhaps matches TRBD1 (5 bases). V lost 2 bases and J 8 bases, leaving 22 bases between the germline ends. Germline V gene lookup returns CDR1 SGHVS and CDR2 FNYEAQ. The CDR3 runs 17 residues. DNA for the CDR3: TGTGCCAGCAGCTTAATACCAGGGAGTCCCGTTGGGGACACCATATATTTT. This sequence encodes CASSLIPGSPVGDTIYF.

The CDR3: CASSLGQLYEQYF. The CDR3 DNA reads as TGTGCCAGCAGCCTCGGACAGCTCTACGAGCAGTACTTC. The rearrangement links TRBV3-1 (or the pseudogene TRBV3-2) to TRBJ2-7; the D gene is possibly TRBD1 (6 bases). The CDR3 runs to 13 residues. Germline V lookup: CDR1 LGHDT, CDR2 YNNKEL (reference sequence). Trimming removed 4 bases at V and 3 bases at J, with 10 bases between.

V usage is TRBV30 and J usage is TRBJ2-1; no clear D gene. This CDR3 is 14 amino acids long. CDR1 is GTSNPN, CDR2 SVGIG, per germline (reference sequence). V shed 3 bases and J shed 0 bases, with 9 bases lying between them. The CDR3 region is CAWSGRSSYNEQFF. The CDR3, as DNA: TGTGCCTGGAGCGGTAGGAGCTCCTACAATGAGCAGTTCTTC.

J is TRBJ2-3 and V is TRBV5-1; 11 bases fit TRBD2. The V gene end was trimmed by 2 bases and the J gene end by 0 bases; junction bases not matched to a gene: 11. CDR3 size: 19 residues. Germline V gene sequence: CDR1 SGHRS, CDR2 YFSETQ. CDR3 DNA: TGCGCCAGCAGCTTCATAAGGGCTAGCGGGAGGTCTAGCACAGATACGCAGTATTTT. Its protein is CASSFIRASGRSSTDTQYF.

The genes are TRBV6-5 and TRBJ1-6; D ambiguous. V shed 7 bases and J shed 7 bases, with 5 bases lying between them. The CDR3 is 11 residues long. Germline CDR1 and CDR2: MNHEY and SVGAGI. The CDR3 DNA reads as TGTGCCAGCAAACTAAATTCACCCCTCCACTTT. This codes for CASKLNSPLHF.

The V gene is TRBV2, the J gene TRBJ1-1, with D unresolved. Trimming pared 6 bases from V and 3 bases from J, leaving 14 bases between. CDR3 size: 14 residues. Germline V CDR1 and CDR2: SNHLY, FYNNEI. The CDR3 nucleotides read TGTGCCAGCAGACCCCCCGGGCCCTACACTGAAGCTTTCTTT. It specifies CASRPPGPYTEAFF.

The genes are TRBV30 and TRBJ1-6; TRBD1 might be the D (5 bases). In germline, CDR1 is GTSNPN, CDR2 SVGIG (reference sequence). The CDR3 covers 14 residues. With 1 base removed from V and 7 bases from J, the gap between germline ends came to 11 bases. The CDR3 loop is CAWSGGTVNSPLHF. The CDR3 DNA follows: TGTGCCTGGAGTGGGGGGACGGTCAATTCACCCCTCCACTTT.

This clone was counted between two and nine times. The chain employs TRBV18 and TRBJ2-1, with D possibly being TRBD1 (6 bases). Trimming pared 6 bases from V and 1 base from J, leaving 16 bases between. The CDR3 extends over 16 amino acids. Germline V lookup: CDR1 KGHSH, CDR2 LQKENI. The CDR3, as DNA: TGTGCCAGCTCGCCCAGAGAGGGACAATCCTACAATGAGCAGTTCTTC. Translating it yields CASSPREGQSYNEQFF.

This clone was detected once. The genes are TRBV30 and TRBJ1-2, with 8 bases matching TRBD1. J was trimmed by 4 bases and V by 3 bases; bases with no gene match: 7. The CDR3 totals 14 residues. CDR1 GTSNPN and CDR2 SVGIG come from the germline V gene (reference sequence). Here the CDR3 reads CAWSTGGSGYGYTF. The CDR3 region has the DNA TGTGCCTGGAGCACAGGGGGAAGTGGCTATGGCTACACCTTC.

The CDR3 loop reads CASSVEAYEQYF. Here the CDR3 DNA reads TGTGCCAGCAGTGTTGAAGCCTACGAGCAGTACTTC. The J gene is TRBJ2-7, the V gene TRBV2; D gene unclear. Per germline, CDR1 SNHLY and CDR2 FYNNEI. This CDR3 has 12 amino acids. With 4 bases removed from V and 2 bases from J, the gap between germline ends came to 6 bases.

The chain recombines TRBV5-1 with TRBJ2-5; 9 positions match TRBD2. From germline, CDR1 is SGHRS and CDR2 YFSETQ. V shed 4 bases and J 5 bases; nucleotides not matched to a gene: 15. CDR3 length: 17 residues. The CDR3 DNA is TGCGCCAGCAGCCGCATGTTGCGGGAGGGCCTTGGGGAGACCCAGTACTTC. Translating it yields CASSRMLREGLGETQYF.

The V call is TRBV6-6, the J call TRBJ2-3, with a tentative D call TRBD2 (5 bases). This CDR3 has 13 residues. Trimming took 7 bases from V and 4 from J, leaving 12 bases between them. CDR1 MNHNY and CDR2 SVGAGI come from the germline V gene (reference sequence). The chain's CDR3 is CASTPVEADTQYF. CDR3 bases: TGTGCCAGCACTCCAGTGGAGGCAGATACGCAGTATTTT.

The chain combines TRBV7-8 with TRBJ1-5; 7 nucleotides agree with TRBD1. CDR3 length equals 14 residues. Germline values: CDR1 SGHVS, CDR2 FQNEAQ. J was trimmed by 3 bases and V by 4 bases; bases with no gene match: 3. This CDR3 is CASSSDRDNQPQHF. The CDR3 DNA reads TGTGCCAGCAGCTCCGACAGGGACAATCAGCCCCAGCATTTT. Complete variable domain (other parts from reference TRBV7-8 and TRBJ1-5): GAGVSQSPRYKVAKRGQDVALRCDPISGHVSLFWYQQALGQGPEFLTYFQNEAQLDKSGLPSDRFFAERPEGSVSTLKIQRTQQEDSAVYLCASSSDRDNQPQHFGDGTRLSIL.

The J gene is TRBJ2-2, the V gene TRBV9; no definite D call. Germline loops: CDR1 SGDLS, CDR2 YYNGEE. V dropped 4 bases and J dropped 4 bases, with 11 bases sitting between them. CDR3 length: 14 residues. The CDR3, as DNA: TGTGCCAGCAGCACCGATCCGAGCACCGGGGAGCTGTTTTTT. Amino acids: CASSTDPSTGELFF.

This clone was seen repeatedly, ten times or more. V is TRBV5-4 and J is TRBJ1-2, with D possibly being TRBD1 (5 bases). The CDR3 has 18 amino acids. V was cut by 1 base and J by 2 bases, with 21 bases left in between. Germline V gives CDR1 SGHNT, CDR2 YYREEE (reference sequence). This CDR3 is CASSLFGGLGVRNYGYTF. CDR3 bases: TGTGCCAGCAGCTTGTTCGGGGGATTAGGGGTCCGGAACTATGGCTACACCTTC.